Shown below are 10 T cell receptor beta chains from a single sample sequenced in a study of blood T cell repertoires in COVID-19. Repertoires were generated with immunoSEQ multiplex PCR, while TCRdb's copy carries only in-frame clones and drops some. The table lists around 220,000 clones, 79% of them singletons. Sequences were obtained from peripheral blood. These TCRs come from a woman aged 35 to 49 with active or convalescent COVID-19.

The chain has TRBV18 and TRBJ1-2; D gene ambiguous. Germline assignment: CDR1 KGHSH and CDR2 LQKENI. The germline V and J ends were trimmed by 3 bases and 2 bases, with 13 bases remaining between them. The CDR3 sequence is 15 residues long. CDR3 amino acids: CASSPHGNPNYGYTF. As DNA, the CDR3 is TGTGCCAGCTCACCCCACGGGAACCCCAACTATGGCTACACCTTC.

The chain uses TRBV7-9 and TRBJ1-3; D unresolved. Germline loops: CDR1 SEHNR, CDR2 FQNEAQ (reference sequence). There are 17 residues in the CDR3. V was shortened by 5 bases and J by 0 bases, with 17 bases between the two germline ends. Here the CDR3 reads CASSRKRGQDSGNTIYF. The CDR3 nucleotides read TGTGCCAGCAGCCGGAAAAGAGGGCAGGACTCTGGAAACACCATATATTTT.

This clone was observed a handful of times. The chain's CDR3 is CASGRGTNTEAFF. The DNA of the CDR3 is TGCGCCAGCGGGCGGGGCACGAACACTGAAGCTTTCTTT. This chain connects TRBV10-2 to TRBJ1-1, with D maybe TRBD1 (5 bases). CDR3 length: 13 amino acids. Trimming left V 8 bases short and J 1 base short, with 11 bases between. The germline V gene has CDR1 WSHSY and CDR2 SAAADI.

The J gene is TRBJ1-5, the V gene TRBV28; the D is unclear. The CDR3 covers 16 residues. Looked up from germline, CDR1 is MDHEN and CDR2 is SYDVKM. The V and J ends lost 2 bases and 1 base respectively, with 12 bases between them. The CDR3 DNA sequence: TGTGCCAGCAGTTTACAGGATCAGGTGAGCAATCAGCCCCAGCATTTT. Translating it yields CASSLQDQVSNQPQHF.

The genes are TRBV19 and TRBJ2-7; 7 bases map to TRBD1. The CDR3 length is 12 residues. Germline V gene data show CDR1 as LNHDA and CDR2 as SQIVND (reference sequence). The V segment lost 10 bases and the J segment 6 bases; nucleotides outside the gene matches: 9. CDR3 loop: CATRQGPGEQYF. As DNA, the CDR3 is TGTGCCACCAGACAGGGTCCCGGCGAGCAGTACTTC.

The V and J genes are TRBV3-1 (or the pseudogene TRBV3-2) and TRBJ2-3; a possible D gene is TRBD1 (6 bases). Trimming took 5 bases from V and 0 from J, leaving 12 bases between them. Per germline, CDR1 LGHDT and CDR2 YNNKEL (reference sequence). The CDR3 is made up of 15 amino acids. The CDR3 region has the DNA TGTGCCAGCAGCACCGGGACACTGAGCACAGATACGCAGTATTTT. This translates into CASSTGTLSTDTQYF.

This chain links TRBV10-3 with TRBJ2-1, with TRBD2 matching 10 bases. V lost 3 bases and J lost 2; bases outside the gene matches: 4. The V gene's germline CDR1 is ENHRY and CDR2 SYGVKD. The CDR3 runs to 16 residues. The CDR3 region has the DNA TGTGCCATCAGTGACCCACTAGCGGGGACCTACAATGAGCAGTTCTTC. Translation gives CAISDPLAGTYNEQFF.

The chain combines TRBV7-9 with TRBJ2-3, with 9 positions matching TRBD1. Per germline, CDR1 SEHNR and CDR2 FQNEAQ (reference sequence). The CDR3 contains 15 residues. The V segment lost 2 bases and the J segment 4 bases; nucleotides outside the gene matches: 4. CDR3 nucleotides: TGTGCCAGCAGCTTAACGACAGGGGGTGCAGATACGCAGTATTTT. The encoded protein is CASSLTTGGADTQYF.

About this clone itself: The sample has other DNA sequences that encode this CDR3 too. The genes are TRBV11-2 and TRBJ1-5, with D uncertain. The CDR3 loop spans 13 amino acids. The germline gives CDR1 SGHAT, CDR2 FQNNGV. Trimming stripped 0 bases from V and 7 bases from J, with 7 bases between. The CDR3 DNA follows: TGTGCCAGCAGCTTAGATCGAGGCCAGCCCCAGCATTTT. Its translation is CASSLDRGQPQHF.

The chain recombines TRBV10-2 with TRBJ1-2; TRBD1 aligns across 7 bases. This CDR3 region has 13 residues. Germline CDR1 reads WSHSY; CDR2 reads SAAADI. The J segment lost 2 bases and the V segment lost 7 bases, leaving 4 bases of the junction unmatched. CDR3 amino acids: CASNPQGNYGYTF. CDR3 sequence (DNA): TGCGCCAGCAACCCACAGGGGAACTATGGCTACACCTTC.